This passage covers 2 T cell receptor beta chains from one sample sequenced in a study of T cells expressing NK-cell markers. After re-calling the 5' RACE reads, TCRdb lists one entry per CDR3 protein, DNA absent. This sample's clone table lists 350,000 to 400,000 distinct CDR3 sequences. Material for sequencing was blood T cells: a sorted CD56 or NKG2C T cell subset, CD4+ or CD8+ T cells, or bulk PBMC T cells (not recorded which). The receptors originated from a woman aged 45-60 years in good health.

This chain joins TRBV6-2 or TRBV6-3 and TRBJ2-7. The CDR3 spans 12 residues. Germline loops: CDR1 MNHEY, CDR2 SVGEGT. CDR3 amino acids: CARPKEDYEQYF.

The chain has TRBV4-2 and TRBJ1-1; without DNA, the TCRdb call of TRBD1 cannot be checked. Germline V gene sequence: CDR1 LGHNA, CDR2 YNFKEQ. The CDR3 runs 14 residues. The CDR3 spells CASSPGQGDTEAFF.